What follows are 9 T cell receptor beta chains derived from one specimen sequenced in a study of T cells in Graves' hyperthyroidism and ophthalmopathy. Researchers took RNA transcripts and amplified the TCR beta CDR3 regions from them. HTBI primers drove first-round RT-PCR of the TCR CDR3. TCRdb passed the multiplex PCR reads through MiXCR, listing each CDR3 protein once. The profile shows 700,000 to 850,000 distinct CDR3 sequences, approximately 40% of them singletons. Sequencing was done on a sample of blood. These receptors originate from a woman aged 40 to 49 with Graves' hyperthyroidism.

The DNA of the CDR3 is TGCAGCGTTGGGCCTCTTGGAGTGACCCAGTACTTC. As protein: CSVGPLGVTQYF. The rearrangement uses TRBV29-1 and TRBJ2-5; D unresolved. Germline V gives CDR1 SQVTM, CDR2 ANQGSEA. The V end lost 4 bases, the J end lost 7 bases, and 13 bases lay between the germline ends. CDR3 length equals 12 residues.

The CDR3 nucleotides read TGTGCCACGGGGGACGGGGAGACCCAGTACTTC. As protein: CATGDGETQYF. The chain recombines TRBV6-5 with TRBJ2-5; TRBD2 might be the D (6 bases). The germline V and J ends were trimmed by 10 bases and 5 bases, with 11 bases remaining between them. Germline V lookup: CDR1 MNHEY, CDR2 SVGAGI. The CDR3 has 11 residues.

This chain connects TRBV7-9 to TRBJ2-1; 9 positions match TRBD2. CDR1 and CDR2 (germline): SEHNR, FQNEAQ (reference sequence). The CDR3 has 15 residues. Germline trimming cut 5 bases from V and 10 bases from J; bases unmatched to any gene: 12. The CDR3 coding sequence is TGTGCCAGCAGCGTAGTCGCTAGCGGGGCCGCAGAGCAGTTCTTC. It codes for CASSVVASGAAEQFF.

The chain combines TRBV24-1 with TRBJ2-1; weak D call: TRBD1 (6 bases). Trimming took 1 base from V and 8 from J, leaving 8 bases between them. Germline V gene sequence: CDR1 KGHDR, CDR2 SFDVKD. This CDR3 spans 13 amino acids. The CDR3 bases are TGTGCCACCAGTGATTTTGGGGGCCATGAGCAGTTCTTC. As protein: CATSDFGGHEQFF.

The chain couples TRBV29-1 to TRBJ1-1; the D is unclear. Germline values: CDR1 SQVTM, CDR2 ANQGSEA. Trimming shortened V by 3 bases and J by 2 bases, and 10 bases separated the two germline ends. The CDR3 extends over 13 amino acids. The CDR3 here is CSVEEGLNTEAFF. CDR3 in DNA: TGCAGCGTTGAGGAGGGCCTCAACACTGAAGCTTTCTTT.

V and J are TRBV7-9 and TRBJ1-1; 9 bases are shared with TRBD1. The CDR3 has 15 amino acids. V trimming: 0 bases; J trimming: 4 bases; junction bases outside the gene matches: 3. Germline CDR1 is SEHNR and CDR2 is FQNEAQ (reference sequence). DNA of the CDR3: TGTGCCAGCAGCTTAGCGGGACAGGGTGCCACTGAAGCTTTCTTT. Translation: CASSLAGQGATEAFF.

In its sample, this clonotype was seen many times. The V call is TRBV10-2, the J call TRBJ1-5, with D possibly matching TRBD1 (5 bases). The germline V and J ends were trimmed by 5 bases and 3 bases, with 17 bases remaining between them. CDR1 is WSHSY and CDR2 is SAAADI in the germline V gene. The CDR3 contains 16 residues. CDR3 in DNA: TGCGCCAGCAGTAGGGTTGGGTATGGGGCCAATCAGCCCCAGCATTTT. Protein product: CASSRVGYGANQPQHF.

In this sample, this clonotype turned up a few times. The gene calls are TRBV27 and TRBJ1-5; D is unresolved. The CDR3 sequence is 15 residues long. V lost 3 bases and J lost 4, with 13 bases in between. Germline V gives CDR1 MNHEY, CDR2 SMNVEV (reference sequence). The CDR3 spells CASSLSRSDNQPQHF. CDR3 in DNA: TGTGCCAGCAGTTTGTCCAGGTCGGATAATCAGCCCCAGCATTTT.

The chain combines TRBV7-8 with TRBJ1-2; D is unclear. The V gene lost 10 bases and the J gene lost 6 bases, with 18 bases spanning the gap. Looked up from germline, CDR1 is SGHVS and CDR2 is FQNEAQ. The CDR3 spans 13 residues. The CDR3 region has the DNA TGTGCCACCACGATGAGGGAATCGGATGGCTACACCTTC. Translating it yields CATTMRESDGYTF.